The 18 T cell receptor beta chains listed next were all sequenced from one sample in a study of cytomegalovirus exposure and HLA in healthy donors. The PCR had 60 Vbeta and 13 Jbeta primers. The repertoire was sequenced with immunoSEQ multiplex PCR; TCRdb's copy has only in-frame clones and lacks some. The sample consists of 160,000 or so clones, more than 65% of them appearing once. Material: PBMCs. These receptors came from a woman in her fifties or sixties in good health and CMV-seronegative.

This sequence joins TRBV7-6 and TRBJ2-5; D not certain. Germline CDR1 SGHVS, CDR2 FNYEAQ. The CDR3 has 11 amino acids. V was cut by 6 bases and J by 4 bases, with 6 bases left in between. The CDR3 region is CASRYRETQYF. The CDR3 coding sequence is TGTGCCAGCAGATATAGAGAGACCCAGTACTTC.

The J gene is TRBJ2-5, the V gene TRBV11-2; TRBD2 aligns across 8 bases. Germline CDR1 is SGHAT and CDR2 is FQNNGV. V lost 5 bases, J lost 5 bases, and 7 bases stayed unmatched. CDR3 size: 14 residues. The CDR3 region is CASSHPRGAETQYF. The CDR3 nucleotides read TGTGCCAGCAGCCACCCGCGGGGGGCCGAGACCCAGTACTTC. The full variable domain, with the rest looked up from reference TRBV11-2 and TRBJ2-5, is EAGVAQSPRYKIIEKRQSVAFWCNPISGHATLYWYQQILGQGPKLLIQFQNNGVVDDSQLPKDRFSAERLKGVDSTLKIQPAKLEDSAVYLCASSHPRGAETQYFGPGTRLLVL.

J is TRBJ2-7 and V is TRBV5-1; D is perhaps TRBD2 (5 bases). Trimming stripped 2 bases from V and 0 bases from J, with 9 bases between. CDR3 length equals 14 residues. The germline CDR1 and CDR2 sequences are SGHRS and YFSETQ. The CDR3 DNA sequence: TGCGCCAGCAGCTTAGGACTCCGCTCCTACGAGCAGTACTTC. The encoded protein is CASSLGLRSYEQYF.

With regard to this clone: Other DNA sequences in this specimen translate into the identical CDR3. The chain has TRBV5-1 and TRBJ1-5; D is ambiguous. CDR3 length: 13 residues. Germline loops: CDR1 SGHRS, CDR2 YFSETQ. Trimming left V 0 bases short and J 5 bases short, with 6 bases between. The chain's CDR3 is CASSLGLDQPQHF. The CDR3 DNA reads as TGCGCCAGCAGCTTGGGACTCGATCAGCCCCAGCATTTT.

DNA for the CDR3: TGTGCCAGCAGCCCCAGTGGGGGGGGAGAGACCCAGTACTTC. Translated: CASSPSGGGETQYF. This chain links TRBV7-9 with TRBJ2-5, with TRBD2 matching 7 bases. The trim removed 5 bases at V and 4 bases at J, leaving 7 bases unmatched. This CDR3 contains 14 residues. CDR1 and CDR2 (germline): SEHNR, FQNEAQ (reference sequence).

This clone was seen once. This chain links TRBV6-5 with TRBJ1-3; possibly TRBD1 for D (5 bases). The germline V gene encodes CDR1 MNHEY and CDR2 SVGAGI. V dropped 2 bases and J dropped 2 bases, with 10 bases sitting between them. The CDR3 runs to 15 residues. CDR3 DNA sequence: TGTGCCAGCAGTTACCTGCAGGGCCCTGGAAACACCATATATTTT. It codes for CASSYLQGPGNTIYF.

This clone was counted many times. The chain has TRBV11-2 and TRBJ1-1; D perhaps matches TRBD1 (6 bases). Deletions cut 0 bases from V and 10 bases from J, with 15 bases between. Looked up from germline, CDR1 is SGHAT and CDR2 is FQNNGV. The CDR3 extends over 14 amino acids. The chain's CDR3 is CASSLDLTGSGAFF. In DNA form, the CDR3 reads TGTGCCAGCAGCTTAGATCTGACAGGATCGGGAGCTTTCTTT.

J is TRBJ2-7 and V is TRBV7-9; 7 bases map to TRBD2. Germline-derived CDR1 and CDR2 are SEHNR and FQNEAQ (reference sequence). The CDR3 contains 13 residues. J gave up 5 bases and V 0 bases, and 1 base lay outside the gene matches. The CDR3: CASSLAGGDEQYF. The CDR3 region has the DNA TGTGCCAGCAGCTTAGCGGGGGGGGACGAGCAGTACTTC.

This chain uses TRBV19 with TRBJ2-1, with 9 bases fitting TRBD1. Germline lookup yields CDR1 LNHDA and CDR2 SQIVND (reference sequence). The CDR3 spans 17 residues. The ends lost 4 bases at V and 6 bases at J; junction bases unmatched: 13. The CDR3 bases are TGTGCCAGTAGTAGCATAAACCGGGACAGGGCCGGCAATGAGCAGTTCTTC. Translation: CASSSINRDRAGNEQFF.

On this clone itself: One junction end disagrees with the germline gene, perhaps due to a read error. J is TRBJ2-5 and V is TRBV7-3; 9 nucleotides match TRBD1. The CDR3 spans 16 residues. Germline CDR1 and CDR2: SGHTA and FQGTGA. CDR3 bases: TGTGCCAGCAGCCTAACCGGGACAGGGTCTCGAGAGACCCAGTACTTC. Protein: CASSLTGTGSRETQYF.

This chain links TRBV19 with TRBJ1-1; 9 positions agree with TRBD1. Germline CDR1 reads LNHDA; CDR2 reads SQIVND (reference sequence). V dropped 3 bases and J dropped 0; count of bases not matched to a gene: 2. This CDR3 contains 15 residues. This chain's CDR3 is CASSIGQGLNTEAFF. CDR3 coding DNA: TGTGCCAGTAGTATCGGACAGGGGTTGAACACTGAAGCTTTCTTT.

This chain connects TRBV7-8 to TRBJ2-7; 8 nucleotides match TRBD1. The CDR3 has 20 residues. J lost 2 bases, V lost 0 bases, and 18 bases had no gene match. Per germline, CDR1 SGHVS and CDR2 FQNEAQ. CDR3 amino acids: CASSLALTGAPQDRTYEQYF. In nucleotides, the CDR3 is TGTGCCAGCAGCTTAGCGCTGACAGGGGCGCCCCAGGACCGAACCTACGAGCAGTACTTC.

This CDR3 reads CASSPAADNYGYTF. The CDR3 DNA is TGTGCCAGCTCCCCGGCGGCAGATAACTATGGCTACACCTTC. The chain links TRBV18 to TRBJ1-2; D call uncertain. Germline CDR1 and CDR2: KGHSH and LQKENI. V lost 6 bases to trimming and J lost 1 base, with 12 bases between them. The CDR3 contains 14 residues.

V gene TRBV7-6 combines with J gene TRBJ1-1, with TRBD1 identical over 12 bases. The CDR3 has 15 amino acids. Trimming at V came to 5 bases and at J to 6 bases, leaving 7 bases not matched to a gene. Per the germline V gene, CDR1 is SGHVS and CDR2 is FNYEAQ. CDR3: CASSPGTGGYAEAFF. In DNA form, the CDR3 reads TGTGCCAGCAGCCCTGGGACAGGGGGCTACGCTGAAGCTTTCTTT. The complete variable domain, with remaining parts taken from reference TRBV7-6 and TRBJ1-1, reads GAGVSQSPRYKVTKRGQDVALRCDPISGHVSLYWYRQALGQGPEFLTYFNYEAQQDKSGLPNDRFSAERPEGSISTLTIQRTEQRDSAMYRCASSPGTGGYAEAFFGQGTRLTVV.

This clone has just one count. This sequence joins TRBV4-2 and TRBJ2-2, with a tentative D call TRBD1 (6 bases). Germline-derived CDR1 and CDR2 are LGHNA and YNFKEQ. This CDR3 is 15 amino acids long. The ends were cut back, 4 bases at V and 5 bases at J, with 14 bases in the middle. For the CDR3, the DNA is TGTGCCAGCAGCCGCGGACAGCAAGTTACCGGGGAGCTGTTTTTT. This codes for CASSRGQQVTGELFF.

This clone was recorded only once. The chain has TRBV12-5 and TRBJ2-6, with 10 bases identical to TRBD1. Germline values: CDR1 LGHNT, CDR2 FRNRAP. There are 17 residues in the CDR3. The V segment lost 7 bases and the J segment 0 bases; nucleotides outside the gene matches: 6. CDR3 amino acids: CASAPGQGNSGANVLTF. CDR3 sequence (DNA): TGTGCTAGTGCCCCGGGACAGGGGAACTCTGGGGCCAACGTCCTGACTTTC.

This clone showed up just once. CDR3 coding DNA: TGTGCCAGCAGCTTATATCCTAGCGGGGGGGGCACAGATACGCAGTATTTT. Its translation: CASSLYPSGGGTDTQYF. This chain uses TRBV7-2 with TRBJ2-3; TRBD2 matches 12 bases. CDR1 is SGHTA, CDR2 FQGNSA, per germline. CDR3 size: 17 residues. J was trimmed by 1 base and V by 2 bases; bases with no gene match: 4.

The rearrangement uses TRBV6-5 and TRBJ2-1; TRBD2 matches at 8 bases. The length of the CDR3 is 15 residues. Trimming took 6 bases from V and 4 from J; bases not matched to a gene: 8. Germline CDR1 MNHEY, CDR2 SVGAGI. For the CDR3, the DNA is TGTGCCAGCAGCCTTGGACTAGCAATATACAATGAGCAGTTCTTC. It translates to CASSLGLAIYNEQFF.